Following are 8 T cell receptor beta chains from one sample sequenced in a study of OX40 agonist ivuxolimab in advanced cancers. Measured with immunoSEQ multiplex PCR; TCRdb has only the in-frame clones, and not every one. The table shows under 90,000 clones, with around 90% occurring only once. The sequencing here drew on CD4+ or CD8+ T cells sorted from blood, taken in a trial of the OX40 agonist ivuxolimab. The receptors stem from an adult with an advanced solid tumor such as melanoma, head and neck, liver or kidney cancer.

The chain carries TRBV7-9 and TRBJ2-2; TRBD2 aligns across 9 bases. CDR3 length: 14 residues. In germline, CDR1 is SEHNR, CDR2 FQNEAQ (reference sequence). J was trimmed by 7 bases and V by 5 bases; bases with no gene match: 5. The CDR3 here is CASSRGGAVGELFF. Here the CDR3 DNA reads TGTGCCAGCAGCCGCGGGGGGGCGGTCGGGGAGCTGTTTTTT.

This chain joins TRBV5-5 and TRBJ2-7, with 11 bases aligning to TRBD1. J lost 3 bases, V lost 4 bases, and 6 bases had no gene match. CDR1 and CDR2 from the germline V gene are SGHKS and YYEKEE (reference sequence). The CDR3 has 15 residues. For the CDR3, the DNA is TGTGCCAGCAGCACACCGGGACAGGGGGTCTACGAGCAGTACTTC. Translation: CASSTPGQGVYEQYF. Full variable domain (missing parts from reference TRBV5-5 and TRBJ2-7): DAGVTQSPTHLIKTRGQQVTLRCSPISGHKSVSWYQQVLGQGPQFIFQYYEKEERGRGNFPDRFSARQFPNYSSELNVNALLLGDSALYLCASSTPGQGVYEQYFGPGTRLTVT.

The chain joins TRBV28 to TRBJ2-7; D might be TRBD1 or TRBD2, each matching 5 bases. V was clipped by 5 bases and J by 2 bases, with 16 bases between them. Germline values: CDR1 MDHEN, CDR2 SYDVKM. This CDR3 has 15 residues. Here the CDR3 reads CASSRTGTGAYEQYF. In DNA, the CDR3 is TGTGCCAGCAGTCGCACCGGGACCGGAGCCTACGAGCAGTACTTC.

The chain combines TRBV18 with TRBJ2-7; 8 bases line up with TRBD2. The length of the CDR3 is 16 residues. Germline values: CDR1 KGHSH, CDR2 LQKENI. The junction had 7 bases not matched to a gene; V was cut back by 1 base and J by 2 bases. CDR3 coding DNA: TGTGCCAGCTCACCACAATCCGGGACTAGTACCTACGAGCAGTACTTC. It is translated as CASSPQSGTSTYEQYF.

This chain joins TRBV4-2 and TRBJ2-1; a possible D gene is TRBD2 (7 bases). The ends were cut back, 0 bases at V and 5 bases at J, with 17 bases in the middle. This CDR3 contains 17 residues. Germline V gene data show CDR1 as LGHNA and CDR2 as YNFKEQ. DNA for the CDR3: TGTGCCAGCAGCCAAGATCCGGGGGGCCGTAGTGACAATGAGCAGTTCTTC. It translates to CASSQDPGGRSDNEQFF.

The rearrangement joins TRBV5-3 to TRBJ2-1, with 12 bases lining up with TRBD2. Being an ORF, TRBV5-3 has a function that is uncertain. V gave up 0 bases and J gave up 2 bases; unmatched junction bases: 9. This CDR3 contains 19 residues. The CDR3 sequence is CARSLVCGTSGPAYNEQFF. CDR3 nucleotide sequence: TGTGCCAGAAGCTTGGTGTGCGGGACTAGCGGGCCCGCCTACAATGAGCAGTTCTTC.

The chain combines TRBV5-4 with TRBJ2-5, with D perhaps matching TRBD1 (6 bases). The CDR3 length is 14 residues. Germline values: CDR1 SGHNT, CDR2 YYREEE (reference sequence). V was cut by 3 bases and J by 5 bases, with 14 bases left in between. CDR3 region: CASSSTQGGETQYF. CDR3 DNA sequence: TGTGCCAGCAGCTCAACACAGGGCGGCGAGACCCAGTACTTC.

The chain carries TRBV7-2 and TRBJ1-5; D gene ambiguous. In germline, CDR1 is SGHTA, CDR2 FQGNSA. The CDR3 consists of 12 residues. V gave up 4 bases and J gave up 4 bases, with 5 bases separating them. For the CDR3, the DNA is TGTGCCAGCAGCTCCGCGAATCAGCCCCAGCATTTT. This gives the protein CASSSANQPQHF.